These T cell receptor beta chains were read from a single sample in a study of identifying expanded T cells in peripheral blood. Some clones are missing from TCRdb's copy, which holds only in-frame ones; the method was immunoSEQ multiplex PCR. The data contain about 58,000 clones, approximately 90% of them singletons. Sequenced material: blood. The receptors originated from a person aged 18 to 70 in good health. Each CDR3 is given with its conserved first and last residue. A D gene is named only where the DNA matches it firmly. Size tells how often a clone was seen (once, few, many) or the class of an expanded clone, and some rows leave it out.

TRBJ1-2 | . | TRBV27 | . | TGTGCCAGCAGTTTATCAGGAGGGGGGAAAGGGTACACCTTC | CASSLSGGGKGYTF
TRBJ2-5 | . | TRBV14 | . | TGTGCCAGCAGCCCCAATCACGGGGTCGTGGAGACCCAGTACTTC | CASSPNHGVVETQYF
TRBJ1-5 | . | TRBV28 | . | TGTGCCAGCAGATCGGACACAAGGGTAAATAGCAATCAGCCCCAGCATTTT | CASRSDTRVNSNQPQHF
TRBJ2-3 | . | TRBV5-4 | . | TGTGCCAGCAGCTTTAGGTCGGGTGGAGATACGCAGTATTTT | CASSFRSGGDTQYF
TRBJ1-5 | . | TRBV10-2 | . | TGCGCCAGCAGTGACAGGGCCGACAATCAGCCCCAGCATTTT | CASSDRADNQPQHF
TRBJ1-2 | . | TRBV19 | once | TGTGCCAGTAGTATCCGCCAGCCGCCGATCTATGGCTACACCTTC | CASSIRQPPIYGYTF
TRBJ1-5 | . | TRBV6-5 | . | TGTGCCAGCAGCCCGGGACGGATTAGCAATCAGCCCCAGCATTTT | CASSPGRISNQPQHF
TRBJ1-4 | . | TRBV5-1 | . | TGCGCCAGCAGCTTGGGAGTAAGAAGGCCATCAAATGAAAAACTGTTTTTT | CASSLGVRRPSNEKLFF
TRBJ2-7 | TRBD1 | TRBV6-5 | . | TGTGCCAGCAGTGGTGGGACAGGGAACGAGCAGTACTTC | CASSGGTGNEQYF
TRBJ1-1 | . | TRBV10-3 | . | TGTGCCATCAGGACGGACAAAAACACTGAAGCTTTCTTT | CAIRTDKNTEAFF
TRBJ2-5 | TRBD2 | TRBV27 | . | TGTGCCAGCAGTTCCCTCCCGGTACTAGCGGGGATCCAGTACTTC | CASSSLPVLAGIQYF
TRBJ1-2 | TRBD1 | TRBV28 | . | TGTGCCAGCAGTCCGGGGGGACAGGGTTACTATGGCTACACCTTC | CASSPGGQGYYGYTF
TRBJ2-5 | . | TRBV5-1 | . | TGCGCCAGCAGCGGAACGGGGCCTGCGGGGACCCAGTACTTC | CASSGTGPAGTQYF
TRBJ2-1 | TRBD2 | TRBV11-3 | . | TGTGCCAGCAGCTTAAGCGGGGGGACCTACAATGAGCAGTTCTTC | CASSLSGGTYNEQFF
TRBJ2-1 | . | TRBV4-1 | . | TGCGCCAGCAGCCAAGTAGATTTAGGGTTCTACAATGAGCAGTTCTTC | CASSQVDLGFYNEQFF